Ten or more counts support the clone carrying this TCR beta chain. TCRdb passed the RT-PCR reads through MiXCR, listing each CDR3 protein once. In the table there are hundreds of thousands of distinct CDR3 sequences, 12% to 15% of which are singletons. Trimming pared 4 bases from V and 0 bases from J, leaving 16 bases between. The CDR3 sequence is 17 residues long. CDR1 SGHTA and CDR2 FQGNSA come from the germline V gene. The genes are TRBV7-2 and TRBJ2-1; D possibly corresponds to TRBD2 (6 bases). The TCR was taken from a female donor in good health, serving as a healthy control. Sequenced input: memory CD4+ T cells from blood. CDR3 nucleotide sequence: TGTGCCAGCAGCTCCTATAGCGGTTTGAGCTCCTACAATGAGCAGTTCTTC. Its protein is CASSSYSGLSSYNEQFF.